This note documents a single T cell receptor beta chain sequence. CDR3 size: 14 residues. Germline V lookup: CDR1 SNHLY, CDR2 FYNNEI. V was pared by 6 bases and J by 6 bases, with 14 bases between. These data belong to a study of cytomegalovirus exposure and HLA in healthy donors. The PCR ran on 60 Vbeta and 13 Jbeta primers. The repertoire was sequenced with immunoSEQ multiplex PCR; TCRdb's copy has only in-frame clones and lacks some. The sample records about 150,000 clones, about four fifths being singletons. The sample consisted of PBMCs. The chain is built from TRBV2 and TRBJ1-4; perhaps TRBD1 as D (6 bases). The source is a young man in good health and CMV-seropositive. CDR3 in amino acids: CASRRTEGHEKLFF. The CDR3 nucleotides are TGTGCCAGCAGGCGGACAGAGGGTCATGAAAAACTGTTTTTT.